Reported below is one TCR beta chain. This clonotype was detected only a few times. Which antigen it targets is not known. No qualities accompany the bases; no much larger clone lies one base away. This sample stems from a study of blood T cells in healthy people across ages (dated by TCRdb to the mid-2010s). Study-wide context: In model experiments, roughly one uniquely barcoded TCR beta cDNA molecule per two T cells was captured by template switching. Four age groups were formed from the donors: young (average approximately 15 years), middle-aged (approximately 41), aged (about 62) and long-lived (roughly 88). The study measured age-related changes in TCR beta repertoire diversity using deep sequencing normalized with unique cDNA molecular identifiers. To avoid experimental bias, donors of different ages were distributed randomly across sequencing lanes. The study analyzed two additional independent replicas of 1 million unique cDNA reads from the same blood draw for two donors, one aged 18 to 29 and one aged 80 or older.

General findings and caveats noted by the study authors: The CMV infection status of donors was not known, potentially confounding age-related changes in expanded clonotypes. Compared with the aged group, the long-lived group had more naive CD4+ T cells, fewer expanded clones and increased TCR diversity, a pattern suggesting age selection. Estimates of total diversity based on one million sequenced T cells were considered lower bounds and underestimates. There was a strong correlation between observed TCR beta diversity and the percentage of naive T cells measured by flow cytometry. Observed TCR beta diversity per million T cells fell roughly linearly with age, and a significant reduction was already apparent by age around 36. Because profiling used bulk unsorted PBMCs, naive and antigen-experienced compartments could not be compared conclusively.

Donors were a few dozen systemically healthy Caucasian individuals from Russia aged 6 to 90 years. Approximately 9 milliliters of peripheral blood were collected from each donor into EDTA-treated Vacutainer tubes. Ficoll-Paque density-gradient centrifugation was used to isolate PBMCs, with at least 7 million obtained per sample. Total RNA was extracted from PBMCs with Trizol reagent, with at least 6 micrograms obtained per sample. Naive CD45RAhigh/CD27high T cell percentages were measured by flow cytometry on a PBMC aliquot from every donor. The protocol used for the library was 5' RACE. The sequencing machine was an Illumina HiSeq 2500. The second PCR ran for roughly 7 to 11 cycles and used a J-beta primer mix along with a sample-barcoded 5' primer. A unique molecular identifier was introduced onto each TCR beta cDNA molecule by a template-switch 5' adaptor carrying 12 random nucleotides. Each sample yielded at least 2.5 million CDR3-containing paired-end reads. All of the RNA was converted into first-strand cDNA using the Mint cDNA synthesis kit, with a TRBC-specific oligonucleotide serving as the primer. After uracil-DNA glycosylase treatment, a first 18-cycle PCR used universal primers M1SS and BC2_uni_R on all cDNA. The authors' analysis ran thus. For normalization, 1 million high-quality reads were randomly selected from each sample, with every read carrying a distinct molecular identifier. Instead of being binned into consensus sequences, reads with shared molecular identifiers were discarded. MiTCR, run with a Q25 quality threshold and the strictest error-elimination algorithm, handled CDR3 identification, clonotype clustering and error correction. Lower-bound total TCR beta diversity was estimated with a nonparametric unseen species model using Euler transformation. The raw public reads went through TCRdb reprocessing: fastp at Q25, MiXCR clone calling, in-frame beta chains kept. Under each unique CDR3 protein, matching rows form one entry showing the most common genes and DNA. TCRdb, not the authors, supplied the V and J calls. The sample data list around 690,000 distinct CDR3 sequences, and approximately 50% of these were observed just once. Together, the top ten hold 30% to 40% of the sample.

Reading the germline V gene (reference sequence) gives CDR1 LNHNV and CDR2 YYDKDF. The CDR3 goes from the cysteine to the phenylalanine over 16 residues. Just the 48-base CDR3 DNA is kept, in frame starting at base 1. The junction carries 18 bases between V and J, which are trimmed by 2 bases and 6 bases respectively. Sequencing was carried out using blood. The sequence links TRBV15 to TRBJ2-3, with no confident D gene call. The TCR sequence derives from a man aged 55 to 69 in good health. Here the CDR3 is given as CATSRPITIVSDTQYF. The DNA reads TGTGCCACCAGCAGACCCATTACAATAGTCTCCGATACGCAGTATTTT.